One sample yielded the 23 T cell receptor beta chains listed below, sequenced in a study of T cell clones after liver transplantation. The method was immunoSEQ multiplex PCR; TCRdb's version includes in-frame clones alone and lacks a portion of them. The profile shows 72,000 or so clones, roughly 80% of them singletons. The input for sequencing was CD4+ T cells from blood, taken at the 22-month timepoint. The receptors come from a human patient who received a liver transplant. Among the T cells, some may be from the graft donor.

V is TRBV7-2 and J is TRBJ1-1; D is ambiguous. The germline gives CDR1 SGHTA, CDR2 FQGNSA. CDR3 size: 13 residues. V lost 5 bases to trimming and J lost 1 base, with 8 bases between them. CDR3 amino acids: CASSPPGNTEAFF. CDR3 coding DNA: TGTGCCAGCAGCCCGCCAGGGAACACTGAAGCTTTCTTT.

This clone was detected only once. The chain employs TRBV4-1 and TRBJ1-6; tentatively, D is TRBD1 (6 bases). Per germline, CDR1 MGHRA and CDR2 YSYEKL. This CDR3 is built from 19 residues. V was shortened by 0 bases and J by 0 bases, with 15 bases between the two germline ends. For the CDR3, the DNA is TGCGCCAGCAGCCAAGATTTTGTAACAGGGAGCTCCTATAATTCACCCCTCCACTTT. Its translation is CASSQDFVTGSSYNSPLHF.

The count of this clone is one. This chain uses TRBV6-6 with TRBJ1-4, with D unresolved. Germline V gene lookup returns CDR1 MNHNY and CDR2 SVGAGI (reference sequence). This CDR3 spans 14 amino acids. The V gene lost 0 bases and the J gene lost 2 bases, with 4 bases spanning the gap. The CDR3 here is CASSYSITNEKLFF. CDR3 DNA sequence: TGTGCCAGCAGTTACTCGATCACTAATGAAAAACTGTTTTTT.

The V and J genes are TRBV5-6 and TRBJ2-1; D remains ambiguous. Trimming shortened V by 0 bases and J by 9 bases, and 4 bases separated the two germline ends. This CDR3 region has 11 residues. CDR1 SGHDT and CDR2 YYEEEE come from the germline V gene. The CDR3 spells CASSLALEQFF. CDR3 coding DNA: TGTGCCAGCAGCTTGGCTCTTGAGCAGTTCTTC. Looking up the rest from reference TRBV5-6 and TRBJ2-1 gives the full variable domain: DAGVTQSPTHLIKTRGQQVTLRCSPKSGHDTVSWYQQALGQGPQFIFQYYEEEERQRGNFPDRFSGHQFPNYSSELNVNALLLGDSALYLCASSLALEQFFGPGTRLTVL.

The chain joins TRBV5-4 to TRBJ1-6, with D perhaps matching TRBD1 (5 bases). CDR1 is SGHNT and CDR2 is YYREEE in the germline V gene (reference sequence). CDR3 length equals 16 residues. V dropped 0 bases and J dropped 9 bases, with 16 bases sitting between them. The CDR3 loop is CASSLGQWRGSSPLHF. The CDR3 DNA follows: TGTGCCAGCAGCTTGGGTCAGTGGAGGGGCTCTTCACCCCTCCACTTT.

This clone was seen just once. The rearrangement joins TRBV7-9 to TRBJ1-1; D possibly corresponds to TRBD1 (5 bases). Per germline, CDR1 SEHNR and CDR2 FQNEAQ (reference sequence). The CDR3 spans 14 residues. Trimming stripped 3 bases from V and 7 bases from J, with 15 bases between. The CDR3, as DNA: TGTGCCAGCAGCTTGAGCCAGGGATTTGGTGAAGCTTTCTTT. This codes for CASSLSQGFGEAFF.

This clone was recorded only once. The rearrangement joins TRBV27 to TRBJ2-2; D tentatively reads TRBD1 or TRBD2 (5 bases each). The CDR3 has 13 amino acids. Germline V gene data show CDR1 as MNHEY and CDR2 as SMNVEV (reference sequence). V gave up 3 bases and J gave up 7 bases, with 9 bases separating them. CDR3 protein: CASSFRESGELFF. Written as DNA, the CDR3 is TGTGCCAGCAGTTTCAGGGAGAGCGGGGAGCTGTTTTTT.

The chain links TRBV11-2 to TRBJ1-6; the D gene is possibly TRBD1 (6 bases). The CDR3 totals 14 residues. CDR1 is SGHAT, CDR2 FQNNGV, per germline. With 2 bases removed from V and 8 bases from J, the gap between germline ends came to 10 bases. This CDR3 is CASSLLGGDSPLHF. CDR3 sequence (DNA): TGTGCCAGCAGCTTATTAGGGGGGGATTCACCCCTCCACTTT.

The chain uses TRBV10-3 and TRBJ1-1; no clear D gene. Germline V gene data show CDR1 as ENHRY and CDR2 as SYGVKD. The CDR3 totals 13 residues. V was shortened by 2 bases and J by 1 base, with 5 bases between the two germline ends. The CDR3 loop reads CAISEASNTEAFF. The DNA for the CDR3 is TGTGCCATCAGTGAGGCATCGAACACTGAAGCTTTCTTT.

This rearrangement joins TRBV19 to TRBJ1-5; D gene uncertain. Germline CDR1 LNHDA, CDR2 SQIVND (reference sequence). V was cut by 7 bases and J by 2 bases, with 15 bases left in between. The CDR3 is 15 amino acids. This chain's CDR3 is CASTKDGEGNQPQHF. CDR3 sequence (DNA): TGTGCCAGTACCAAGGACGGAGAAGGCAATCAGCCCCAGCATTTT.

This clone has a single count. V and J are TRBV19 and TRBJ1-5; TRBD1 aligns across 9 bases. CDR3 length equals 17 residues. With 7 bases clipped from V and 0 bases from J, the junction kept 10 bases outside the gene matches. Germline V CDR1 and CDR2: LNHDA, SQIVND (reference sequence). CDR3 bases: TGTGCCAGTACCCGGGACAGGGAAAGTTATAGCAATCAGCCCCAGCATTTT. Translated: CASTRDRESYSNQPQHF.

This clone was counted between two and nine times. The CDR3 is CATQLANPYEQYF. As DNA, the CDR3 is TGTGCCACGCAACTAGCGAACCCCTACGAGCAGTACTTC. J is TRBJ2-7 and V is TRBV2; 7 nucleotides align to TRBD2. The V gene end was trimmed by 10 bases and the J gene end by 2 bases; junction bases not matched to a gene: 8. The germline V gene has CDR1 SNHLY and CDR2 FYNNEI. This CDR3 is 13 amino acids long. Full variable domain (outside the CDR3, taken from reference TRBV2 and TRBJ2-7): EPEVTQTPSHQVTQMGQEVILRCVPISNHLYFYWYRQILGQKVEFLVSFYNNEISEKSEIFDDQFSVERPDGSNFTLKIRSTKLEDSAMYFCATQLANPYEQYFGPGTRLTVT.

V usage is TRBV7-2 and J usage is TRBJ1-1; 7 bases agree with TRBD1. The trim removed 2 bases at V and 7 bases at J, leaving 4 bases unmatched. Germline V lookup: CDR1 SGHTA, CDR2 FQGNSA. CDR3 length: 13 amino acids. The CDR3 loop is CASSLSGQVEAFF. DNA for the CDR3: TGTGCCAGCAGCTTATCCGGACAGGTTGAAGCTTTCTTT. Filled out from reference TRBV7-2 and TRBJ1-1, the complete variable domain reads GAGVSQSPSNKVTEKGKDVELRCDPISGHTALYWYRQSLGQGLEFLIYFQGNSAPDKSGLPSDRFSAERTGGSVSTLTIQRTQQEDSAVYLCASSLSGQVEAFFGQGTRLTVV.

J is TRBJ2-7 and V is TRBV19, with a possible D match to TRBD2 (5 bases). Germline V gene data show CDR1 as LNHDA and CDR2 as SQIVND (reference sequence). Trimming cost V 7 bases and J 7 bases, with 17 bases left between them. The CDR3 is 13 amino acids. This CDR3 is CASNPRPGFEQYF. CDR3 DNA sequence: TGTGCCAGTAACCCCCGCCCGGGGTTTGAGCAGTACTTC.

In regard to this clone: One end of the junction is discordant with germline, which a read error may explain. V usage is TRBV7-7 and J usage is TRBJ2-5; tentative D call: TRBD1 (6 bases). CDR1 and CDR2 (germline): SSHAT, FNYEAQ (reference sequence). CDR3 length: 15 residues. The CDR3 spells CASSLNTGITETQYF. In nucleotides, the CDR3 is TGTGCTAGCAGCTTAAACACAGGGATTACAGAGACCCAGTACTTC.

This chain joins TRBV14 and TRBJ2-2; D ambiguous. CDR3 length equals 17 residues. V was shortened by 5 bases and J by 1 base, with 17 bases between the two germline ends. Germline V gives CDR1 SGHDN, CDR2 FVKESK. CDR3: CASSVRRSGKNTGELFF. The CDR3 coding sequence is TGTGCCAGCAGCGTCAGAAGAAGTGGGAAGAACACCGGGGAGCTGTTTTTT. Using reference TRBV14 and TRBJ2-2 for the parts outside the CDR3, the full variable domain is EAGVTQFPSHSVIEKGQTVTLRCDPISGHDNLYWYRRVMGKEIKFLLHFVKESKQDESGMPNNRFLAERTGGTYSTLKVQPAELEDSGVYFCASSVRRSGKNTGELFFGEGSRLTVL.

This clone has more than one count but fewer than ten. The rearrangement links TRBV7-2 to TRBJ2-7, with D unclear. Germline CDR1 is SGHTA and CDR2 is FQGNSA. The CDR3 has 15 amino acids. Trimming took off 1 base at V and 5 bases at J, with 15 bases between the two ends. This chain's CDR3 is CASSLGYGSLNEQYF. The CDR3 bases are TGTGCCAGCAGCTTAGGGTATGGTAGCCTGAACGAGCAGTACTTC.

The J gene is TRBJ1-2, the V gene TRBV28; no reliable D call. The CDR3 loop spans 15 amino acids. Trimming shortened V by 2 bases and J by 0 bases, and 10 bases separated the two germline ends. Germline loops: CDR1 MDHEN, CDR2 SYDVKM. CDR3 sequence: CASSLATLTNYGYTF. The CDR3 DNA reads as TGTGCCAGCAGTTTAGCGACACTTACTAACTATGGCTACACCTTC.

V is TRBV14 and J is TRBJ2-7; the D is unclear. V was trimmed by 0 bases and J by 3 bases, leaving 6 bases between them. CDR1 is SGHDN, CDR2 FVKESK, per germline. The CDR3 extends over 13 amino acids. The CDR3 DNA reads as TGTGCCAGCAGCCAAGAAACAGTCTACGAGCAGTACTTC. It yields the protein CASSQETVYEQYF.

This clone came up a few times. The chain uses TRBV5-5 and TRBJ2-7, with 7 bases identical to TRBD1. The germline CDR1 and CDR2 sequences are SGHKS and YYEKEE (reference sequence). The CDR3 consists of 15 residues. J lost 2 bases, V lost 4 bases, and 9 bases had no gene match. The CDR3 DNA follows: TGTGCCAGCAGCCCGGGACAGTATGTTACCTACGAGCAGTACTTC. Its protein is CASSPGQYVTYEQYF.

This clone turned up a few times. V and J are TRBV27 and TRBJ1-5; 9 bases line up with TRBD1. V shed 5 bases, J shed 2 bases, and the junction held 7 bases outside the gene matches. This CDR3 is built from 16 residues. The germline CDR1 and CDR2 sequences are MNHEY and SMNVEV (reference sequence). CDR3 amino acids: CASSAQGATGNQPQHF. The CDR3 bases are TGTGCCAGCAGTGCACAGGGGGCTACGGGCAATCAGCCCCAGCATTTT.

This clone was observed once. The chain carries TRBV2 and TRBJ2-3; 7 positions agree with TRBD2. This CDR3 is built from 15 residues. Per germline, CDR1 SNHLY and CDR2 FYNNEI. V lost 3 bases, J lost 1 base, and 4 bases stayed unmatched. The CDR3 spells CASSEGRERTDTQYF. In DNA form, the CDR3 reads TGTGCCAGCAGTGAGGGGCGGGAGCGCACAGATACGCAGTATTTT.

There are a few counts of this clone. This chain joins TRBV30 and TRBJ1-1; D gene uncertain. The CDR3 contains 13 residues. In germline, CDR1 is GTSNPN, CDR2 SVGIG (reference sequence). Deletions cut 3 bases from V and 0 bases from J, with 8 bases between. CDR3 coding DNA: TGTGCCTGGAGAAGTCAGTTGAACACTGAAGCTTTCTTT. This codes for CAWRSQLNTEAFF.